One sample yielded the 2 T cell receptor beta chains listed below, sequenced in a study of CD8+ T cells in alopecia areata. The sample's treatment: oral pan-JAK inhibitor, 5-10 mg twice daily. Investigators isolated RNA and reverse transcribed it into cDNA to act as the sequencing template. Assay used: immunoSEQ multiplex PCR; TCRdb lists only in-frame clones, some missing. Among approximately 110,000 clones listed, roughly three fifths were seen once. The starting material was CD4+ T cells sorted from blood, obtained at week 24, from a patient treated with tofacitinib. These receptors were obtained from a human donor with alopecia areata.

The chain couples TRBV5-4 to TRBJ2-3; D remains ambiguous. The V end was cut by 0 bases, the J end by 3 bases, with 2 bases between. The CDR3 is made up of 12 amino acids. Looked up from germline, CDR1 is SGHNT and CDR2 is YYREEE (reference sequence). The CDR3 region is CASSLATDTQYF. The CDR3 nucleotides are TGTGCCAGCAGCTTGGCAACAGATACGCAGTATTTT. Full variable domain (remainder filled in from reference TRBV5-4 and TRBJ2-3): ETGVTQSPTHLIKTRGQQVTLRCSSQSGHNTVSWYQQALGQGPQFIFQYYREEENGRGNFPPRFSGLQFPNYSSELNVNALELDDSALYLCASSLATDTQYFGPGTRLTVL.

The J gene is TRBJ1-4, the V gene TRBV6-5, with a tentative D call TRBD1 (6 bases). V lost 0 bases to trimming and J lost 8 bases, with 13 bases between them. The CDR3 consists of 15 residues. From germline, CDR1 is MNHEY and CDR2 SVGAGI. CDR3 nucleotides: TGTGCCAGCAGTTACTCGGGGGGGGCACTGGAAAAACTGTTTTTT. Its translation: CASSYSGGALEKLFF.